This T cell receptor (beta chain) appears in the sequencing data of a study of cytomegalovirus exposure and HLA in healthy donors. In the PCR, 60 Vbeta and 13 Jbeta primers were used. The table came from immunoSEQ multiplex PCR; TCRdb's copy has only in-frame clones and leaves some out. The table records 65,000 to 75,000 clones, 74% of them present only once. Germline V gene data show CDR1 as SGHRS and CDR2 as YFSETQ. V lost 1 base and J lost 0, with 13 bases in between. This CDR3 contains 17 residues. In this sample, this clone turned up a few times. The rearrangement uses TRBV5-1 and TRBJ1-4; D gene unclear. The TCR sequence derives from a woman aged 60 to 75 in good health and CMV-seropositive. Sequencing was done on a sample of PBMCs. The CDR3 sequence is CASSLSGRVTTNEKLFF. CDR3 sequence (DNA): TGCGCCAGCAGCTTGTCGGGGAGAGTGACAACTAATGAAAAACTGTTTTTT.